Listed here are 14 T cell receptor beta chains from one sample, sequenced in a study of cytomegalovirus exposure and HLA in healthy donors. 13 Jbeta primers and 60 Vbeta primers were used for the PCR. Repertoires were generated with immunoSEQ multiplex PCR, while TCRdb's copy carries only in-frame clones and drops some. The sample records 150,000 to 180,000 clones, around 80% being singletons. The source material was PBMCs. These receptors originate from a woman aged 40-49 years in good health and CMV-seropositive.

The J gene is TRBJ1-5, the V gene TRBV5-5, with D perhaps TRBD1 (6 bases). The CDR3 is 16 amino acids. Germline lookup yields CDR1 SGHKS and CDR2 YYEKEE (reference sequence). Trimming took 1 base from V and 5 from J, leaving 16 bases between them. The DNA for the CDR3 is TGTGCCAGCAGCTTGTCAGGGGTCCCGAGGGATCAGCCCCAGCATTTT. Protein product: CASSLSGVPRDQPQHF.

The V and J genes are TRBV6-4 and TRBJ2-1, with no clear D. The CDR3 consists of 13 residues. Looked up from germline, CDR1 is MRHNA and CDR2 is SNTAGT. The V end lost 3 bases, the J end lost 2 bases, and 5 bases lay between the germline ends. The CDR3 DNA reads TGTGCCAGCAGTGAACACGCCTACAATGAGCAGTTCTTC. It is translated as CASSEHAYNEQFF.

This chain links TRBV9 with TRBJ2-2; tentatively, D is TRBD2 (6 bases). Per the germline V gene, CDR1 is SGDLS and CDR2 is YYNGEE. Trimming left V 4 bases short and J 5 bases short, with 15 bases between. There are 15 residues in the CDR3. The CDR3, as DNA: TGTGCCAGCAGCCCCCTTGCTGCGGGGACCGGGGAGCTGTTTTTT. Residues: CASSPLAAGTGELFF.

This clone was recorded once. CDR3 in DNA: TGCGCCAGCAGCCCGGACAGTAGCACAGATACGCAGTATTTT. Its translation is CASSPDSSTDTQYF. The genes are TRBV5-1 and TRBJ2-3, with TRBD1 as a possible D gene (6 bases). This CDR3 region has 14 residues. Trimming took 4 bases from V and 0 from J, leaving 9 bases between them. Germline lookup yields CDR1 SGHRS and CDR2 YFSETQ.

This rearrangement joins TRBV6-1 to TRBJ1-1, with D possibly matching TRBD1 (5 bases). Germline-derived CDR1 and CDR2 are MNHNS and SASEGT. V dropped 2 bases and J dropped 4 bases, with 14 bases sitting between them. CDR3 length: 15 residues. The CDR3 sequence is CASSEWGSGPTEAFF. In DNA form, the CDR3 reads TGTGCCAGCAGTGAATGGGGCAGTGGGCCCACTGAAGCTTTCTTT.

This chain links TRBV10-3 with TRBJ1-1; tentative D call: TRBD1 (6 bases). Deletions cut 10 bases from V and 7 bases from J, with 28 bases between. Germline lookup yields CDR1 ENHRY and CDR2 SYGVKD. This CDR3 has 16 amino acids. CDR3 nucleotides: TGTGCCACTCACCCACGACAGGCTTTGCTACCCGTTGAAGCTTTCTTT. Translation: CATHPRQALLPVEAFF.

This clone was observed a single time. The gene calls are TRBV6-6 and TRBJ2-7, with TRBD1 as a possible D gene (6 bases). V lost 6 bases and J lost 3, with 18 bases in between. CDR1 is MNHNY and CDR2 is SVGAGI in the germline V gene (reference sequence). The CDR3 extends over 15 amino acids. CDR3 amino acids: CASRARDKGDYEQYF. CDR3 nucleotides: TGTGCCAGCAGGGCCCGGGACAAGGGAGACTACGAGCAGTACTTC.

This sequence joins TRBV19 and TRBJ1-3; D call uncertain. Trimming took 8 bases from V and 11 from J, leaving 13 bases between them. This CDR3 contains 11 residues. The germline gives CDR1 LNHDA, CDR2 SQIVND (reference sequence). This chain's CDR3 is CASLRESAIYF. CDR3 DNA sequence: TGTGCCAGTTTAAGGGAGAGCGCCATATATTTT.

This clone showed up just once. V usage is TRBV2 and J usage is TRBJ2-2; 8 bases agree with TRBD2. The CDR3 contains 15 residues. Germline trimming cut 6 bases from V and 0 bases from J; bases unmatched to any gene: 3. Germline CDR1 SNHLY, CDR2 FYNNEI. The chain's CDR3 is CASRDSGANTGELFF. CDR3 coding DNA: TGTGCCAGCAGAGATAGCGGGGCGAACACCGGGGAGCTGTTTTTT.

The gene calls are TRBV2 and TRBJ1-1; TRBD1 is a possible D gene (5 bases). Deletions cut 3 bases from V and 7 bases from J, with 9 bases between. Germline-derived CDR1 and CDR2 are SNHLY and FYNNEI. CDR3 size: 12 residues. This CDR3 reads CASSDGGFEAFF. The CDR3 DNA sequence: TGTGCCAGCAGTGATGGGGGGTTTGAAGCTTTCTTT.

This clone turned up a few times. The chain employs TRBV2 and TRBJ2-7; 8 nucleotides match TRBD2. The CDR3 extends over 13 amino acids. J lost 5 bases, V lost 7 bases, and 7 bases had no gene match. CDR1 SNHLY and CDR2 FYNNEI come from the germline V gene. The chain's CDR3 is CASTKAGVNEQYF. In nucleotides, the CDR3 is TGTGCCAGCACTAAAGCGGGAGTAAACGAGCAGTACTTC.

This clone was counted once. The chain carries TRBV2 and TRBJ2-7, with D maybe TRBD2 (5 bases). V lost 5 bases and J lost 3, with 11 bases in between. The CDR3 consists of 13 residues. Germline assignment: CDR1 SNHLY and CDR2 FYNNEI. The CDR3 DNA follows: TGTGCCAGCAGTCGAGGGAGCGACTACGAGCAGTACTTC. As protein: CASSRGSDYEQYF. Supplemented by reference TRBV2 and TRBJ2-7, the full variable domain reads EPEVTQTPSHQVTQMGQEVILRCVPISNHLYFYWYRQILGQKVEFLVSFYNNEISEKSEIFDDQFSVERPDGSNFTLKIRSTKLEDSAMYFCASSRGSDYEQYFGPGTRLTVT.

The chain joins TRBV5-6 to TRBJ1-1; D possibly corresponds to TRBD1 (6 bases). Germline V CDR1 and CDR2: SGHDT, YYEEEE. The CDR3 is made up of 16 amino acids. Trimming shortened V by 0 bases and J by 1 base, and 13 bases separated the two germline ends. CDR3 sequence: CASSLDRAMRNTEAFF. The DNA of the CDR3 is TGTGCCAGCAGCTTGGACAGGGCCATGAGGAACACTGAAGCTTTCTTT.

The V gene is TRBV27, the J gene TRBJ2-7; TRBD2 agrees at 7 bases. The CDR3 has 14 amino acids. Losses at the gene ends were 2 bases for V and 7 bases for J; bases not matched to a gene: 8. Germline V lookup: CDR1 MNHEY, CDR2 SMNVEV (reference sequence). Here the CDR3 reads CASSLSGTPSEQYF. As DNA, the CDR3 is TGTGCCAGCAGTTTAAGCGGGACCCCCTCGGAGCAGTACTTC.